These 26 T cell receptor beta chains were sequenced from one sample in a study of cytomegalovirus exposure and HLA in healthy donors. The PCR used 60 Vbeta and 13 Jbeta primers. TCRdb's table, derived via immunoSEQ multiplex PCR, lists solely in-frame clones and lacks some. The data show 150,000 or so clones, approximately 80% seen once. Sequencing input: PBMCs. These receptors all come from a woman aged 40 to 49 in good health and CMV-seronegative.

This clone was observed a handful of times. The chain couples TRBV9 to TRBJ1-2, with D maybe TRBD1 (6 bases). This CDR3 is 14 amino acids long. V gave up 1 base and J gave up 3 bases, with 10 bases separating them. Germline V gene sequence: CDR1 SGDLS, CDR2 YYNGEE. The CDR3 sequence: CASSVQGSDYGYTF. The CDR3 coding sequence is TGTGCCAGCAGCGTACAGGGGTCGGACTATGGCTACACCTTC.

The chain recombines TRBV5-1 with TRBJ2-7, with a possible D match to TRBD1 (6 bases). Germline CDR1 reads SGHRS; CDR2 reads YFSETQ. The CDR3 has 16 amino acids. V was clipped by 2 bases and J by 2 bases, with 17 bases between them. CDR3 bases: TGCGCCAGCAGCTTCTTCCGGGACACCAACACCTACGAGCAGTACTTC. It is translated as CASSFFRDTNTYEQYF.

The CDR3 bases are TGTGCCAGCAGCTCAACCCCACATCTAGACGACTACAATGAGCAGTTCTTC. Protein sequence: CASSSTPHLDDYNEQFF. The chain employs TRBV9 and TRBJ2-1, with D unresolved. From germline, CDR1 is SGDLS and CDR2 YYNGEE. This CDR3 has 17 residues. V was trimmed by 4 bases and J by 3 bases, leaving 20 bases between them.

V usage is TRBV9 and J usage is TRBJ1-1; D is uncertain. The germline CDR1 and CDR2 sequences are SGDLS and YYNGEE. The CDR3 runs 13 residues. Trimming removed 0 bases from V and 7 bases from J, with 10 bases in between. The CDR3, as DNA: TGTGCCAGCAGCGTAGTGGCAGGTGGTGAAGCTTTCTTT. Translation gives CASSVVAGGEAFF.

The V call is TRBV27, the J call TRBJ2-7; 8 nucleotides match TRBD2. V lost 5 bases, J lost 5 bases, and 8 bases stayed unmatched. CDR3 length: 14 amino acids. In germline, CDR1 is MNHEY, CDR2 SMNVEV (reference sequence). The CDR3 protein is CASSPREGRDEQYF. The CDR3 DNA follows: TGTGCCAGCAGTCCCCGGGAGGGCCGGGACGAGCAGTACTTC.

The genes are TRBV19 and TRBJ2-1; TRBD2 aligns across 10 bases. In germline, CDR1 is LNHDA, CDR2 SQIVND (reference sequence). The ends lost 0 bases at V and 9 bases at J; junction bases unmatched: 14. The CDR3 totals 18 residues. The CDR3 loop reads CASSIDLPASGRGGEQFF. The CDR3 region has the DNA TGTGCCAGTAGTATAGATCTTCCAGCTAGCGGGAGAGGGGGTGAGCAGTTCTTC.

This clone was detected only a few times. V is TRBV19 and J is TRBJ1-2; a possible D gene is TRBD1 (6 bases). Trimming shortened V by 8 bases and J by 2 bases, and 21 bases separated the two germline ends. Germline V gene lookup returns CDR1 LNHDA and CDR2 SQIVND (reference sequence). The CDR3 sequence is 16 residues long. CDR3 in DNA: TGTGCCAGTCTAGATACCGCAGGACAGCAGAACTATGGCTACACCTTC. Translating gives CASLDTAGQQNYGYTF.

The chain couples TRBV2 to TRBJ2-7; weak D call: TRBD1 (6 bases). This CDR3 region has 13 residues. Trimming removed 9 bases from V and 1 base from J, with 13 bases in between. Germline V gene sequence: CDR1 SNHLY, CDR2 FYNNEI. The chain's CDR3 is CARRGTESYEQYF. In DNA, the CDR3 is TGTGCCAGAAGGGGGACGGAATCCTACGAGCAGTACTTC.

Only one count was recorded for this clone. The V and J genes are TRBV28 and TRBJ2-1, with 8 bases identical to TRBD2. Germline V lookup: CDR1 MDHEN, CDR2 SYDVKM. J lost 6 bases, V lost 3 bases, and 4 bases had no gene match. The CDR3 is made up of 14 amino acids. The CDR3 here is CASSLTGGGNEQFF. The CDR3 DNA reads TGTGCCAGCAGTTTGACGGGAGGGGGCAATGAGCAGTTCTTC.

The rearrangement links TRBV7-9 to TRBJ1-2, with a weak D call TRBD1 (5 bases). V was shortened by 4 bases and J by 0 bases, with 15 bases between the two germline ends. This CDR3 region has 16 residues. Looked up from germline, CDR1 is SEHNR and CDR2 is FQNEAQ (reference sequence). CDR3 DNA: TGTGCCAGCAGCTCCCGGATAGGGGAGGCTAACTATGGCTACACCTTC. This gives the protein CASSSRIGEANYGYTF.

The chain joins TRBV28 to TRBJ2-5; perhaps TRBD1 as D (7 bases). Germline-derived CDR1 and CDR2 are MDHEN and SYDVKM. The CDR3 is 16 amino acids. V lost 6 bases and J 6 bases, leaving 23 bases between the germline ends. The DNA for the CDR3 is TGTGCCAGCAGCACCGGGACAGACCCTCGGGGGCAGACCCAGTACTTC. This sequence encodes CASSTGTDPRGQTQYF. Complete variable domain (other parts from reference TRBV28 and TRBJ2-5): DVKVTQSSRYLVKRTGEKVFLECVQDMDHENMFWYRQDPGLGLRLIYFSYDVKMKEKGDIPEGYSVSREKKERFSLILESASTNQTSMYLCASSTGTDPRGQTQYFGPGTRLLVL.

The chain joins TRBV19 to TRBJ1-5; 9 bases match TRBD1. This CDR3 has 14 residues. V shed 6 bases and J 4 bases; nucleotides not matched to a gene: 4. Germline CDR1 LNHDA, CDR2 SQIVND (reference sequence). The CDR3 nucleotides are TGTGCCAGTAGCTGGGGACAGGGTAATCAGCCCCAGCATTTT. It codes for CASSWGQGNQPQHF.

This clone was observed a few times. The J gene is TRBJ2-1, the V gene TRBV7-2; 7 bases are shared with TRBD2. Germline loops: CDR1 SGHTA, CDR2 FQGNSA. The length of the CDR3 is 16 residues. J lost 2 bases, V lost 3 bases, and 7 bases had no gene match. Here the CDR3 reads CASSFRATSPYNEQFF. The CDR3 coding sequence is TGTGCCAGCAGCTTTAGGGCGACTAGCCCCTACAATGAGCAGTTCTTC.

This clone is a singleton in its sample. CDR3 DNA: TGTGCCTGGAGTGCGCGACAGGTTAGCTCCTACAATGAGCAGTTCTTC. As protein: CAWSARQVSSYNEQFF. The chain couples TRBV30 to TRBJ2-1; maybe TRBD1 (6 bases). Germline CDR1 reads GTSNPN; CDR2 reads SVGIG (reference sequence). The CDR3 covers 16 residues. Between the trimmed V and J ends, which lost 1 base and 0 bases, there was a span of 13 bases.

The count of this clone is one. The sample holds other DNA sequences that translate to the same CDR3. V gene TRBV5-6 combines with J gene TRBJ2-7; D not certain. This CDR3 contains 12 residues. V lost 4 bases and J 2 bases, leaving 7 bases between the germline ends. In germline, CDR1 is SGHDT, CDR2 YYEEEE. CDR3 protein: CASSLDTYEQYF. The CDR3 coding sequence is TGTGCCAGCAGCCTCGACACCTACGAGCAGTACTTC. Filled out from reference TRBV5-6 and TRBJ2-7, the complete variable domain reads DAGVTQSPTHLIKTRGQQVTLRCSPKSGHDTVSWYQQALGQGPQFIFQYYEEEERQRGNFPDRFSGHQFPNYSSELNVNALLLGDSALYLCASSLDTYEQYFGPGTRLTVT.

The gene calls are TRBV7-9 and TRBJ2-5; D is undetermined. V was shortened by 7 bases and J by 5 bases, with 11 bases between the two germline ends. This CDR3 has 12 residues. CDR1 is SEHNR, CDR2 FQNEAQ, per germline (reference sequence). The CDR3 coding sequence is TGTGCCAGCACCCCCTACCCCGAGACCCAGTACTTC. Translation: CASTPYPETQYF.

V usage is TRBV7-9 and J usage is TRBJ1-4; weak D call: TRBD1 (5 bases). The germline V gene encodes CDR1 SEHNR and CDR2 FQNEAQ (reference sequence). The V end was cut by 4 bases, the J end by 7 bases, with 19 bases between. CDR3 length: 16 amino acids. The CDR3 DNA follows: TGTGCCAGCAGCTCTATCGGACAAGGCGAAGGTGAAAAACTGTTTTTT. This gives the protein CASSSIGQGEGEKLFF.

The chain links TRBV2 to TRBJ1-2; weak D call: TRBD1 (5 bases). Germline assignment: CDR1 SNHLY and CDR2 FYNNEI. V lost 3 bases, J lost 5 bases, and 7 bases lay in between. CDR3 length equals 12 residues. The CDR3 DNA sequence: TGTGCCAGCAGTGATCGGGGGTATGGCTACACCTTC. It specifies CASSDRGYGYTF.

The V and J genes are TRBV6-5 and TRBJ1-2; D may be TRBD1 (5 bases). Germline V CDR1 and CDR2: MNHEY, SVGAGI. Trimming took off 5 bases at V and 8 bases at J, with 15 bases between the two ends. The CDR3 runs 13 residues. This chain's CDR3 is CASSNGHRRGYTF. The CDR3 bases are TGTGCCAGCAGTAACGGACACCGGCGGGGCTACACCTTC.

The CDR3 DNA reads as TGTGCCAGTAGGAATCAGGGCGACGAGCAGTACTTC. Residues: CASRNQGDEQYF. The chain uses TRBV19 and TRBJ2-7; a possible D gene is TRBD1 (5 bases). V was cut by 6 bases and J by 5 bases, with 11 bases left in between. This CDR3 is built from 12 residues. Germline V gene data show CDR1 as LNHDA and CDR2 as SQIVND (reference sequence).

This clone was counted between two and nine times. The CDR3 bases are TGTGCCAGCGGCAGAAGCACAGATACGCAGTATTTT. The encoded protein is CASGRSTDTQYF. The genes are TRBV11-2 and TRBJ2-3; D is unresolved. Germline V gene sequence: CDR1 SGHAT, CDR2 FQNNGV. CDR3 length: 12 residues. V was clipped by 8 bases and J by 0 bases, with 6 bases between them.

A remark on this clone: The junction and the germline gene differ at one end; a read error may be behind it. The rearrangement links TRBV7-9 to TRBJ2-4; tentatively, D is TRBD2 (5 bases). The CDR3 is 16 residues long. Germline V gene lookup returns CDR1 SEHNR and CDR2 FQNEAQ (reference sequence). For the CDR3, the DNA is TGTTCCAGCAGCTCTCCGGGGTATCTAGCCAAAAACATTCAGTACTTC. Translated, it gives CSSSSPGYLAKNIQYF. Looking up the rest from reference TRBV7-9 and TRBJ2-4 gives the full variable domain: DTGVSQNPRHKITKRGQNVTFRCDPISEHNRLYWYRQTLGQGPEFLTYFQNEAQLEKSRLLSDRFSAERPKGSFSTLEIQRTEQGDSAMYLCSSSSPGYLAKNIQYFGAGTRLSVL.

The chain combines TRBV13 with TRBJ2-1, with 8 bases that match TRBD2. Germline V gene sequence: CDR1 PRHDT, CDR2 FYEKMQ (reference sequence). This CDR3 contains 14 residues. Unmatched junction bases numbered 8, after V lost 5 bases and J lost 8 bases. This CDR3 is CASSASGRVDEQFF. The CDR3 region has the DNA TGTGCCAGCAGCGCAAGCGGGAGAGTCGATGAGCAGTTCTTC.

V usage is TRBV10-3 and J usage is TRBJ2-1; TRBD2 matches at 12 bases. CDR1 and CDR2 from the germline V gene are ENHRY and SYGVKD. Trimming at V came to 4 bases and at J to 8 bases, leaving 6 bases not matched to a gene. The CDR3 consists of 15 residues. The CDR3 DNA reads TGTGCCATCAGTGCGACTAGCGGGAGCATGTATGAGCAGTTCTTC. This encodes CAISATSGSMYEQFF.

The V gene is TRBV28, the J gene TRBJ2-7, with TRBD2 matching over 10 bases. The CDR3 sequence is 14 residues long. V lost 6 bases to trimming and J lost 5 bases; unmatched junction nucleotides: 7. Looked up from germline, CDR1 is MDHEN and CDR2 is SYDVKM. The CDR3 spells CASRGAGGRHEQYF. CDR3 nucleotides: TGTGCCAGCAGGGGAGCGGGAGGGCGGCACGAGCAGTACTTC.

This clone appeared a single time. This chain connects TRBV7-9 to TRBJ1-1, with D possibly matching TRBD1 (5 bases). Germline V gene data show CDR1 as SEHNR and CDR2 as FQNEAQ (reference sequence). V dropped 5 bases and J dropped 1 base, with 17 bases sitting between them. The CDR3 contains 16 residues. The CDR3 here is CASSRPEGPRNTEAFF. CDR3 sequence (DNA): TGTGCCAGCAGCCGACCGGAGGGACCTAGGAACACTGAAGCTTTCTTT. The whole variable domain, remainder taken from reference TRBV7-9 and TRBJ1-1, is DTGVSQNPRHKITKRGQNVTFRCDPISEHNRLYWYRQTLGQGPEFLTYFQNEAQLEKSRLLSDRFSAERPKGSFSTLEIQRTEQGDSAMYLCASSRPEGPRNTEAFFGQGTRLTVV.